The 31 T cell receptor beta chains below come from one sample, sequenced in a study of tumor-infiltrating lymphocytes in oesophageal squamous cell carcinoma. TCRdb called the PCR reads again in MiXCR, with one record for every CDR3 protein. The sample shows over 14,000 distinct CDR3 sequences, more than 50% of them seen only once. The sample comprised esophageal tumor tissue. Receptors were obtained from a male donor with esophageal squamous cell carcinoma.

The table lists this clonotype with many counts. The chain recombines TRBV7-2 with TRBJ2-5; no definite D call. Germline assignment: CDR1 SGHTA and CDR2 FQGNSA. The CDR3 has 11 amino acids. V lost 5 bases to trimming and J lost 9 bases, with 10 bases between them. The CDR3 is CASSQRQAQYF. In nucleotides, the CDR3 is TGTGCCAGCAGCCAAAGGCAGGCCCAGTACTTC.

The sample holds a few counts of this clonotype. Being one base from a much bigger clone, this may be a read error. CDR3 residues: CATSDPKGGDYNEQYF. CDR3 DNA sequence: TGTGCCACCAGTGATCCCAAGGGAGGGGATTACAATGAGCAGTACTTC. The chain uses TRBV24-1 and TRBJ2-1, with 7 positions matching TRBD2. The DNA end is more similar to TRBJ2-7, so the J call may be wrong. The CDR3 covers 16 residues. Germline CDR1 reads KGHDR; CDR2 reads SFDVKD.

The chain combines TRBV7-2 with TRBJ2-3; TRBD2 aligns across 9 bases. The J call may be faulty, since TRBJ2-7 better matches the DNA end. This CDR3 region has 13 residues. Per germline, CDR1 SGHTA and CDR2 FQGNSA. In DNA, the CDR3 is TGTGCCAGCAGCCGACTAGCGGAAAGTCTGCAGTACTTC. Translated: CASSRLAESLQYF.

The V call is TRBV7-3, the J call TRBJ2-3; tentatively, D is TRBD1 or TRBD2 (7 bases each). The last part of the DNA fits TRBJ2-5 better; the J call may be wrong. CDR1 is SGHTA and CDR2 is FQGTGA in the germline V gene. The CDR3 covers 15 residues. This CDR3 reads CASSPGGGGQETQYF. Written as DNA, the CDR3 is TGTGCCAGCAGCCCAGGGGGGGGAGGGCAAGAGACCCAGTACTTC.

The V and J genes are TRBV2 and TRBJ1-2; 10 positions match TRBD1. Germline V gene lookup returns CDR1 SNHLY and CDR2 FYNNEI. The V gene end was trimmed by 6 bases and the J gene end by 6 bases; junction bases not matched to a gene: 13. This CDR3 is 16 amino acids long. The CDR3, as DNA: TGTGCCAGCAGGAAGGACAGGGGGGCCCTTAGAAATGGCTACACCTTC. Its protein product is CASRKDRGALRNGYTF.

There are many counts of this clonotype. The chain employs TRBV5-6 and TRBJ2-1; D not resolved. Trimming left V 0 bases short and J 8 bases short, with 15 bases between. The CDR3 extends over 15 amino acids. Germline V gene lookup returns CDR1 SGHDT and CDR2 YYEEEE. The CDR3 region is CASSLAWVTRDEQFF. CDR3 sequence (DNA): TGTGCCAGCAGCTTGGCCTGGGTAACACGCGATGAGCAGTTCTTC.

V is TRBV7-3 and J is TRBJ2-1; 13 nucleotides match TRBD2. Germline lookup yields CDR1 SGHTA and CDR2 FQGTGA. J gave up 6 bases and V 5 bases, and 10 bases lay outside the gene matches. The CDR3 has 17 residues. The CDR3 region has the DNA TGTGCCAGCAGCATAGGGACTAGCGGGATGATATGCAATGAGCAGTTCTTC. This translates into CASSIGTSGMICNEQFF.

This clonotype has a handful of counts. The rearrangement joins TRBV27 to TRBJ1-1; D not resolved. V was clipped by 5 bases and J by 7 bases, with 17 bases between them. Germline CDR1 is MNHEY and CDR2 is SMNVEV (reference sequence). This CDR3 has 14 amino acids. The CDR3 sequence: CASSPSLQRLEAFF. CDR3 sequence (DNA): TGTGCCAGCAGTCCGAGCCTACAGAGGCTTGAAGCTTTCTTT.

The V and J genes are TRBV7-6 and TRBJ2-5; 10 nucleotides line up with TRBD1. V trimming: 3 bases; J trimming: 4 bases; junction bases outside the gene matches: 11. Germline values: CDR1 SGHVS, CDR2 FNYEAQ. The CDR3 spans 17 residues. The CDR3 nucleotides read TGTGCCAGCAGCTTGGGGTTGACAGGGGGCTTGGGAGAGACCCAGTACTTC. Protein product: CASSLGLTGGLGETQYF.

This clonotype came up many times. The chain is built from TRBV6-1 and TRBJ1-5; D may be TRBD1 (5 bases). Germline CDR1 is MNHNS and CDR2 is SASEGT. The CDR3 has 12 amino acids. Trimming cost V 7 bases and J 9 bases, with 13 bases left between them. The CDR3 reads CASKRGERPQHF. The CDR3 DNA reads TGTGCCAGCAAACGGGGGGAGAGGCCCCAGCATTTT.

The V gene is TRBV10-3, the J gene TRBJ2-5; D is uncertain. This CDR3 has 13 amino acids. Trimming cost V 4 bases and J 2 bases, with 8 bases left between them. Germline V gives CDR1 ENHRY, CDR2 SYGVKD. For the CDR3, the DNA is TGTGCCATCAGTGGAATGGAACAAGAGACCCAGTACTTC. Translation gives CAISGMEQETQYF.

The table lists this clonotype with many counts. A much more abundant neighbour one base away suggests this may be a read error. The chain links TRBV11-1 to TRBJ2-3; D is tentatively TRBD1 or TRBD2 (5 bases each). Trimming removed 5 bases from V and 14 bases from J, with 32 bases in between. Germline CDR1 is SGHAT and CDR2 is FQDESV (reference sequence). The CDR3 has 17 residues. The CDR3 region is CASSHRKRGVNTGELYF. The CDR3, as DNA: TGTGCCAGCAGCCACAGGAAAAGAGGGGTTAACACCGGGGAGCTGTATTTT.

The chain joins TRBV25-1 to TRBJ2-5; TRBD2 matches at 9 bases. The V segment lost 8 bases and the J segment 5 bases; nucleotides outside the gene matches: 9. The CDR3 totals 14 residues. From germline, CDR1 is MGHDK and CDR2 SYGVNS. Here the CDR3 DNA reads TGTGCCAGCCGGAAAGCGGGAGGAGGGGAGACCCAGTACTTC. Translation gives CASRKAGGGETQYF.

As to this clonotype: The CDR3 does not end in the conserved phenylalanine or tryptophan, so this is likely a read error. This chain's CDR3 is CVTRRASGRGGYEQYL. The CDR3 bases are TGTGTTACGCGACGGGCTAGCGGGAGAGGGGGGTATGAGCAGTACTTA. This sequence joins TRBV7-9 and TRBJ2-7; TRBD2 aligns across 10 bases. Germline CDR1 and CDR2: SEHNR and FQNEAQ (reference sequence). There are 16 residues in the CDR3.

The gene calls are TRBV7-2 and TRBJ2-1; 9 bases match TRBD2. The DNA end is more similar to TRBJ2-7, so the J call may be wrong. The CDR3 has 14 amino acids. Per germline, CDR1 SGHTA and CDR2 FQGNSA. The CDR3 region has the DNA TGTGCCAGCAGCCCTCACAGCGGGGGGAACGAGCAGTACTTC. Residues: CASSPHSGGNEQYF.

This clonotype is categorized as medium-sized. The rearrangement uses TRBV12-3 or TRBV12-4 and TRBJ1-3; D is uncertain. This CDR3 is built from 12 residues. Trimming shortened V by 5 bases and J by 7 bases, and 9 bases separated the two germline ends. Here the CDR3 reads CASSPTGNTIYF. The CDR3 region has the DNA TGTGCCAGCAGTCCTACGGGGAACACCATATATTTT.

This clonotype was recorded once. The conserved phenylalanine or tryptophan is not found at the CDR3 terminus, so this likely reflects a read error. Because the CDR3's place on the DNA is in doubt, the DNA is left out and the CDR3 is given as listed by TCRdb. The gene calls are TRBV6-2 or TRBV6-3 and TRBJ2-7. Germline-derived CDR1 and CDR2 are MNHEY and SVGEGT. The CDR3 has 14 amino acids, counting both end residues. CDR3 amino acids: CASSGDRYEQYFGS.

This clonotype was found many times. V is TRBV27 and J is TRBJ2-1; TRBD2 matches 8 bases. The CDR3 is 16 residues long. The V gene end was trimmed by 5 bases and the J gene end by 3 bases; junction bases not matched to a gene: 9. Germline assignment: CDR1 MNHEY and CDR2 SMNVEV (reference sequence). The CDR3 bases are TGTGCCAGCAGTCTCACTAGCGGAGCACTCTACAATGAGCAGTTCTTC. This gives the protein CASSLTSGALYNEQFF.

J is TRBJ2-5 and V is TRBV11-1; perhaps TRBD2 as D (5 bases). The J call could be wrong; TRBJ2-7 is a better fit for the DNA end. Germline CDR1 is SGHAT and CDR2 is FQDESV (reference sequence). The CDR3 has 14 residues. In DNA, the CDR3 is TGTGCCAGCAGCTGGGGAGTTCTCTCCTACGAGCAGTACTTC. Protein: CASSWGVLSYEQYF.

This clonotype was detected a few times. The V call is TRBV7-3, the J call TRBJ2-3; D unresolved. The CDR3 has 13 amino acids. The germline V gene has CDR1 SGHTA and CDR2 FQGTGA. V lost 5 bases to trimming and J lost 3 bases, with 9 bases between them. The CDR3 DNA follows: TGTGCCAGCAGCCCCTACGTGACAGATACGCAGTATTTT. Protein: CASSPYVTDTQYF.

This chain uses TRBV7-4 with TRBJ2-6, with no clear D. The end of the DNA fits TRBJ2-7 better, so the J call may be wrong. Germline loops: CDR1 SGHVT, CDR2 SQSDAQ. The CDR3 length is 13 residues. CDR3 nucleotide sequence: TGTGCCAGCAGCCCCTCGGCCGCCTACGAGCAGTACTTC. Protein product: CASSPSAAYEQYF.

The CDR3 nucleotides are TGTGCCAGCAGACGTAGAGGGGAGACTAGCGGGAGTATGCCCTACAATGAGCAGTTCTTC. It codes for CASRRRGETSGSMPYNEQFF. The V gene is TRBV7-9, the J gene TRBJ2-7, with 12 bases fitting TRBD2. The J call may be incorrect, as the DNA end agrees better with TRBJ2-1. The CDR3 has 20 residues. Germline V lookup: CDR1 SEHNR, CDR2 FQNEAQ (reference sequence).

The chain recombines TRBV7-2 with TRBJ2-3; 7 bases are a match to TRBD2. The J call may be faulty, since TRBJ2-1 better matches the DNA end. The CDR3 sequence is 15 residues long. Per the germline V gene, CDR1 is SGHTA and CDR2 is FQGNSA. In nucleotides, the CDR3 is TGTGCCAGCAGCTTAGGCGGGAGCCGGACAAGAGGGCAGTTCTTC. This translates into CASSLGGSRTRGQFF.

V is TRBV7-4 and J is TRBJ2-5, with 12 bases that match TRBD2. The DNA end favors TRBJ2-1, so the J call may be wrong. Germline V gene data show CDR1 as SGHVT and CDR2 as SQSDAQ. The CDR3 length is 15 residues. The CDR3 region has the DNA TGTGCCAGCAGCTTATTACTAGCGGGGGGCAATGAGCAGTTCTTC. This translates into CASSLLLAGGNEQFF.

V is TRBV7-3 and J is TRBJ1-1; either TRBD1 or TRBD2 may supply D (5 bases each). The DNA end is more similar to TRBJ2-2, so the J call may be wrong. This CDR3 spans 17 amino acids. Germline assignment: CDR1 SGHTA and CDR2 FQGTGA. As DNA, the CDR3 is TGTGCCAGCAGCTTAAGGTCGGGACGTCCGAACACCGGGGAGCTGTTTTTT. It specifies CASSLRSGRPNTGELFF.

V usage is TRBV7-6 and J usage is TRBJ1-1, with TRBD1 as a possible D gene (6 bases). Germline V CDR1 and CDR2: SGHVS, FNYEAQ. Trimming took off 5 bases at V and 4 bases at J, with 20 bases between the two ends. The CDR3 is made up of 16 amino acids. The CDR3, as DNA: TGTGCCAGCAGCCGGTCTCAAGGGGCAGGGGCCACTGAAGCTTTCTTT. Protein sequence: CASSRSQGAGATEAFF. Full variable domain (missing parts from reference TRBV7-6 and TRBJ1-1): GAGVSQSPRYKVTKRGQDVALRCDPISGHVSLYWYRQALGQGPEFLTYFNYEAQQDKSGLPNDRFSAERPEGSISTLTIQRTEQRDSAMYRCASSRSQGAGATEAFFGQGTRLTVV.

This clonotype is deemed medium-sized. The chain is built from TRBV6-1 and TRBJ2-7, with 7 bases that match TRBD1. CDR1 and CDR2 (germline): MNHNS, SASEGT. J was trimmed by 0 bases and V by 4 bases; bases with no gene match: 3. The CDR3 runs to 14 residues. The DNA for the CDR3 is TGTGCCAGCAGTGGACAGGGTACCTCCTACGAGCAGTACTTC. Its translation is CASSGQGTSYEQYF.

This clonotype came up a few times. The chain uses TRBV7-2 and TRBJ2-3; D may be TRBD1 (5 bases). V gave up 8 bases and J gave up 1 base, with 10 bases separating them. CDR1 SGHTA and CDR2 FQGNSA come from the germline V gene. CDR3 length: 13 residues. The CDR3 DNA is TGTGCCAGCGCAGGGTTCGGCACAGATACGCAGTATTTT. Protein sequence: CASAGFGTDTQYF. Combining the CDR3 with reference TRBV7-2 and TRBJ2-3 gives the whole variable domain GAGVSQSPSNKVTEKGKDVELRCDPISGHTALYWYRQSLGQGLEFLIYFQGNSAPDKSGLPSDRFSAERTGGSVSTLTIQRTQQEDSAVYLCASAGFGTDTQYFGPGTRLTVL.

The chain carries TRBV2 and TRBJ2-5, with D possibly matching TRBD2 (5 bases). V lost 3 bases and J lost 1, with 9 bases in between. This CDR3 contains 14 residues. CDR1 is SNHLY and CDR2 is FYNNEI in the germline V gene. The CDR3 DNA is TGTGCCAGCAGTGAGACGGGGTTCCAAGAGACCCAGTACTTC. Encoded protein: CASSETGFQETQYF.

The chain carries TRBV28 and TRBJ2-5, with a tentative D call TRBD2 (5 bases). Trimming left V 4 bases short and J 4 bases short, with 19 bases between. The CDR3 has 16 amino acids. Germline assignment: CDR1 MDHEN and CDR2 SYDVKM. CDR3 protein: CASSSRLRDVRETQYF. DNA for the CDR3: TGTGCCAGCAGTTCTCGACTCCGGGATGTGCGAGAGACCCAGTACTTC.

This clonotype was counted only a few times. This chain links TRBV7-2 with TRBJ2-1; 8 positions match TRBD2. V lost 4 bases and J lost 4; bases outside the gene matches: 12. There are 17 residues in the CDR3. Germline V CDR1 and CDR2: SGHTA, FQGNSA. CDR3 sequence reads: CASSYFGGSGIYNEQFF. For the CDR3, the DNA is TGTGCCAGCAGCTATTTCGGCGGTAGCGGGATATACAATGAGCAGTTCTTC. The variable domain in full, with the rest retrieved from reference TRBV7-2 and TRBJ2-1, is GAGVSQSPSNKVTEKGKDVELRCDPISGHTALYWYRQSLGQGLEFLIYFQGNSAPDKSGLPSDRFSAERTGGSVSTLTIQRTQQEDSAVYLCASSYFGGSGIYNEQFFGPGTRLTVL.